These T cell receptor beta chains were read from a single sample in a study of T cell responses to AZD1222 COVID-19 vaccine. Using immunoSEQ multiplex PCR, the repertoire was profiled, and TCRdb retains in-frame clones only, with some absent. The sample has 150,000 or so clones, 94% seen once. The sequencing here drew on peripheral blood, taken 28 days after the second AZD1222 dose. Receptors originate from an adult who received the AZD1222 COVID-19 vaccine. Both conserved end residues are part of each CDR3. The order of the fields is V gene, J gene, D gene, clone size, CDR3 protein, CDR3 DNA. The D gene is left open where the match is weak. Clone size is not always given. Where it is, it says once, few, many or a class for expanded clones.

TRBV10-2	TRBJ1-1	.	.	CASSEEVPRAFF	TGCGCCAGCAGTGAGGAGGTCCCCAGGGCTTTCTTT
TRBV11-1	TRBJ2-1	TRBD2	.	CASSSGLAGYNEQFF	TGTGCCAGCAGCTCCGGACTAGCGGGATACAATGAGCAGTTCTTC
TRBV6-5	TRBJ1-1	.	.	CASSYSHVTVTEAFF	TGTGCCAGCAGTTACTCGCATGTGACGGTCACTGAAGCTTTCTTT
TRBV7-2	TRBJ2-3	TRBD2	.	CASSLDFAGEDTQYF	TGTGCCAGCAGCTTAGATTTCGCGGGAGAGGATACGCAGTATTTT
TRBV28	TRBJ1-1	.	.	CASSLPRPKLEAFF	TGTGCCAGCAGTTTACCTAGACCGAAATTGGAAGCTTTCTTT
TRBV19	TRBJ2-1	TRBD1	.	CASSPPGQGRNEQFF	TGTGCCAGTAGTCCCCCGGGACAGGGGCGTAATGAGCAGTTCTTC
TRBV6-5	TRBJ1-5	.	once	CASSSTWGPGQPQHF	TGTGCCAGCAGTTCCACATGGGGGCCCGGACAGCCCCAGCATTTT
TRBV5-8	TRBJ1-1	.	.	CASSLGINSLNTEAFF	TGTGCCAGCAGCTTGGGGATTAACAGCCTGAACACTGAAGCTTTCTTT
TRBV24-1	TRBJ2-1	TRBD1	.	CATKDRVYNEQFF	TGTGCCACCAAGGACAGGGTCTACAATGAGCAGTTCTTC
TRBV19	TRBJ1-3	.	.	CATNKGGSGNTIYF	TGTGCCACCAATAAAGGGGGCTCTGGAAACACCATATATTTT
TRBV6-7	TRBJ1-1	.	.	CASSYGPAFF	TGTGCCAGCAGTTACGGTCCGGCTTTCTTT
TRBV2	TRBJ2-2	.	.	CASSVNTGELFF	TGTGCCAGCAGTGTGAACACCGGGGAGCTGTTTTTT
TRBV6-2/TRBV6-3	TRBJ1-1	.	.	CASSYPGRVRTEAFF	TGTGCCAGCAGTTACCCCGGGAGGGTTCGGACTGAAGCTTTCTTT
TRBV27	TRBJ2-1	TRBD1	.	CASSRGQVSSYNEQFF	TGTGCCAGCAGTCGAGGACAGGTGAGCTCCTACAATGAGCAGTTCTTC
TRBV5-1	TRBJ2-1	.	.	CASSRGTEVLNEQFF	TGCGCCAGCAGCCGTGGGACGGAAGTATTGAATGAGCAGTTCTTC
TRBV11-2	TRBJ2-5	.	.	CASSPPVETQYF	TGTGCCAGCAGCCCCCCCGTGGAGACCCAGTACTTC
TRBV7-2	TRBJ1-1	.	.	CASSLALRGTEAFF	TGTGCCAGCAGCTTAGCGCTTCGGGGAACTGAAGCTTTCTTT
TRBV28	TRBJ2-7	.	.	CASSTTGTPETYEQYF	TGTGCCAGCAGTACCACCGGGACACCAGAAACCTACGAGCAGTACTTC
TRBV30	TRBJ2-5	TRBD2	.	CAWRTGGGETQYF	TGTGCCTGGAGAACAGGCGGGGGGGAGACCCAGTACTTC
TRBV7-2	TRBJ2-1	.	.	CASSLELAEQFF	TGTGCCAGCAGCTTAGAGCTCGCTGAGCAGTTCTTC
TRBV28	TRBJ1-4	.	.	CASSLWQAVATNEKLFF	TGTGCCAGCAGTTTATGGCAGGCCGTTGCAACTAATGAAAAACTGTTTTTT
TRBV30	TRBJ2-5	.	.	CACENRDQETQYF	TGTGCCTGTGAGAACAGGGACCAAGAGACCCAGTACTTC
TRBV27	TRBJ1-4	TRBD1	.	CASSPAQGALGEKLFF	TGTGCCAGCAGTCCCGCACAGGGGGCACTTGGAGAAAAACTGTTTTTT
TRBV19	TRBJ2-1	.	.	CASSIGSLGEQFF	TGTGCCAGTAGTATAGGCTCGTTGGGTGAGCAGTTCTTC
TRBV15	TRBJ2-7	.	.	CATHSSVSCYEQYF	TGTGCCACCCATTCTAGCGTAAGCTGTTACGAGCAGTACTTC
TRBV11-2	TRBJ1-4	.	.	CASSRGIVGEKLFF	TGTGCCAGCAGCCGAGGCATAGTAGGTGAAAAACTGTTTTTT
TRBV7-7	TRBJ1-1	.	.	CASSPDGSTEAFF	TGTGCCAGCAGCCCCGACGGCAGCACTGAAGCTTTCTTT
TRBV27	TRBJ2-1	TRBD2	.	CASSPRTSGSNEQFF	TGTGCCAGCAGCCCCAGGACTAGCGGGAGTAATGAGCAGTTCTTC
TRBV27	TRBJ2-7	TRBD1	.	CASSPDRIYEQYF	TGTGCCAGCAGTCCGGACAGGATTTACGAGCAGTACTTC
TRBV19	TRBJ2-1	.	.	CASSTSGTEQFF	TGTGCCAGTAGTACGTCCGGGACTGAGCAGTTCTTC
TRBV7-2	TRBJ2-4	TRBD2	.	CASRGLAGKLDGAKNIQYF	TGTGCCAGCAGAGGACTAGCGGGGAAGTTGGACGGCGCCAAAAACATTCAGTACTTC
TRBV18	TRBJ2-7	.	.	CASSLTVSYEQYF	TGTGCCAGCTCACTGACAGTTTCCTACGAGCAGTACTTC
TRBV24-1	TRBJ2-2	.	.	CATRQGTGELFF	TGTGCCACCAGGCAGGGTACCGGGGAGCTGTTTTTT
TRBV7-2	TRBJ1-6	.	once	CASSLMGPNSPLHF	TGTGCCAGCAGCTTAATGGGACCGAATTCACCCCTCCACTTT
TRBV6-5	TRBJ2-5	TRBD1	few	CASTNNRGQETQYF	TGTGCCAGCACCAATAACAGGGGTCAAGAGACCCAGTACTTC
TRBV5-1	TRBJ1-3	TRBD1	.	CASSLAPLGQGSLGGNTIYF	TGCGCCAGCAGCTTGGCCCCCCTGGGACAGGGCTCCTTGGGGGGAAACACCATATATTTT
TRBV28	TRBJ2-7	TRBD2	.	CASSQTSGSSYEQYF	TGTGCCAGCAGTCAAACTAGCGGGAGCTCCTACGAGCAGTACTTC
TRBV5-1	TRBJ2-3	TRBD1	.	CASSRTGYVEDTQYF	TGCGCCAGCAGCAGGACAGGGTATGTGGAAGATACGCAGTATTTT
TRBV5-1	TRBJ2-7	TRBD2	.	CASSGRDYPYEQYF	TGCGCCAGCAGCGGCCGGGACTACCCCTACGAGCAGTACTTC
TRBV30	TRBJ2-7	.	.	CAWSKGARGLSYEQYF	TGTGCCTGGAGTAAAGGGGCCAGAGGGCTGTCCTACGAGCAGTACTTC
TRBV19	TRBJ2-1	TRBD2	.	CASSSKGASGRHEQFF	TGTGCCAGTAGCAGTAAGGGGGCTAGCGGGAGACATGAGCAGTTCTTC
TRBV6-1	TRBJ1-2	TRBD1	.	CASSEGTGGDYGYTF	TGTGCCAGCAGTGAAGGAACAGGGGGGGACTATGGCTACACCTTC
TRBV10-3	TRBJ2-7	.	.	CAIRMQGSYEQYF	TGTGCCATCAGGATGCAGGGTTCCTACGAGCAGTACTTC
TRBV5-8	TRBJ1-2	TRBD1	.	CASSKDRGLHTF	TGTGCCAGCAGTAAGGACAGGGGGCTCCACACCTTC
TRBV5-1	TRBJ1-1	TRBD1	.	CASSLGGQGKNTEAFF	TGCGCCAGCAGCTTGGGTGGACAGGGGAAGAACACTGAAGCTTTCTTT
TRBV7-9	TRBJ1-2	TRBD1	.	CASSLKQGMGYTF	TGTGCCAGCAGCTTAAAACAGGGGATGGGCTACACCTTC
TRBV28	TRBJ1-5	.	.	CASSFLAGPGAYSNQPQHF	TGTGCCAGCAGTTTTTTGGCGGGGCCAGGGGCGTATAGCAATCAGCCCCAGCATTTT
TRBV11-2	TRBJ2-7	TRBD2	.	CASSLAGGPYEQYF	TGTGCCAGCAGCTTAGCGGGAGGACCCTACGAGCAGTACTTC
TRBV19	TRBJ2-5	.	.	CASSAGAPPLQETQYF	TGTGCCAGTAGTGCGGGGGCACCACCCCTCCAAGAGACCCAGTACTTC
TRBV7-2	TRBJ2-7	.	.	CASSLGSTPLAYEQYF	TGTGCCAGCAGCTTAGGGTCTACTCCTCTAGCCTACGAGCAGTACTTC
TRBV30	TRBJ2-1	.	.	CAWSVMGDEQFF	TGTGCCTGGAGTGTCATGGGAGATGAGCAGTTCTTC